This T cell receptor (beta chain) was obtained from a study of blood T cells in healthy people across ages. Study-level findings and limits: The donors' CMV status was not determined, possibly confounding changes in expanded clonotypes.

In the case of this clonotype: Its antigen is currently unknown.

A sample-barcoded 5' primer and a J-beta primer mix were used in a second PCR of roughly 7 to 11 cycles. Individual samples furnished no less than 2.5 million CDR3-containing paired-end reads apiece. TCRdb recomputed calls from the 5' RACE reads with MiXCR, one row per CDR3 protein. The top ten hold 6.7% of the sample, which has about 1.4 million distinct CDR3 sequences, roughly 59% seen once. V dropped 1 base and J dropped 8 bases, with 12 bases sitting between them. Germline CDR1 SEHNR, CDR2 FQNEAQ (reference sequence). The CDR3 is made up of 15 amino acids. Each donor's blood draw was approximately 10 milliliters of peripheral blood.

Specimen: blood. The chain employs TRBV7-9 and TRBJ1-6; D possibly corresponds to TRBD1 (6 bases). The clonotype originates from a man aged 18 to 30 in good health. This CDR3 reads CASSLGGPGDSPLHF. For the CDR3, the DNA is TGTGCCAGCAGCTTAGGGGGGCCTGGGGATTCACCCCTCCACTTT. Complete variable domain (other parts from reference TRBV7-9 and TRBJ1-6): DTGVSQNPRHKITKRGQNVTFRCDPISEHNRLYWYRQTLGQGPEFLTYFQNEAQLEKSRLLSDRFSAERPKGSFSTLEIQRTEQGDSAMYLCASSLGGPGDSPLHFGNGTRLTVT.